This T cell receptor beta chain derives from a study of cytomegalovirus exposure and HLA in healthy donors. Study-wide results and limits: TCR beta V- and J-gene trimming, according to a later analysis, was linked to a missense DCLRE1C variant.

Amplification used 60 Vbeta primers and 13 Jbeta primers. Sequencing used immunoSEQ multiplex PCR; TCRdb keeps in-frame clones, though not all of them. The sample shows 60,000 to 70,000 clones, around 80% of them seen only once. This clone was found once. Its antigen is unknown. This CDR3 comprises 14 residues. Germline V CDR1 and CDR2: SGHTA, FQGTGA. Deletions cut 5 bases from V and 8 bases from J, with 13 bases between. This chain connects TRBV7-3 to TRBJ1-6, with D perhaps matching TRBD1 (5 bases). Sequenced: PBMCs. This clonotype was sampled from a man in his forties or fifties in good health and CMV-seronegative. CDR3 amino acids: CASSHGGVDSPLHF. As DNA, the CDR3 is TGTGCCAGCAGCCACGGAGGGGTAGATTCACCCCTCCACTTT. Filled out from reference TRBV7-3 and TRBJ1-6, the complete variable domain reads GAGVSQTPSNKVTEKGKYVELRCDPISGHTALYWYRQSLGQGPEFLIYFQGTGAADDSGLPNDRFFAVRPEGSVSTLKIQRTERGDSAVYLCASSHGGVDSPLHFGNGTRLTVT.